A single sample gave rise to the 13 T cell receptor beta chains below, sequenced in a study of blood T cells in healthy people across ages. A second PCR, run for roughly 7 to 11 cycles, used a sample-barcoded 5' primer plus a J-beta primer mix. A single record per CDR3 protein comes from TCRdb applying MiXCR to the 5' RACE reads. The table includes about 1.8 million distinct CDR3 sequences, 49% detected once. Sequenced: blood. The receptor source for this set is a woman in her 40s in good health.

There are many counts of this clonotype. The chain joins TRBV12-3 or TRBV12-4 to TRBJ1-1; a possible D gene is TRBD1 (6 bases). V was shortened by 5 bases and J by 1 base, with 11 bases between the two germline ends. The CDR3 totals 14 residues. The CDR3 spells CASSGGARNTEAFF. CDR3 DNA sequence: TGTGCCAGCAGTGGGGGCGCGAGGAACACTGAAGCTTTCTTT.

This clonotype was detected a few times. This sequence joins TRBV21-1 and TRBJ2-4; the DNA was not used to check the table's D call, TRBD1. The DNA end is a closer match to TRBJ2-7, so the J assignment may be wrong. TRBV21-1 is given as a pseudogene. This CDR3 comprises 15 residues. CDR3 region: CASSKEDRASYEQYF. DNA for the CDR3: TGTGCCAGCAGCAAAGAGGACAGGGCCTCCTACGAGCAGTACTTC.

DNA of the CDR3: TGCGCCAGCAGCCAAGGAAGGGGACAGGGGACTACCTACGAGCAGTACTTC. This translates into CASSQGRGQGTTYEQYF. The chain has TRBV4-3 and TRBJ2-7, with TRBD1 matching 10 bases. Germline-derived CDR1 and CDR2 are LGHNA and YSLEER. The CDR3 runs 17 residues. The trim removed 1 base at V and 2 bases at J, leaving 8 bases unmatched.

This clonotype was seen more than once but under ten times. This chain uses TRBV7-2 with TRBJ2-7, with D possibly being TRBD1 (6 bases). V dropped 5 bases and J dropped 5 bases, with 16 bases sitting between them. Germline values: CDR1 SGHTA, CDR2 FQGNSA. CDR3 length: 14 residues. The CDR3 sequence: CASSTGTYPHEQYF. The DNA for the CDR3 is TGTGCCAGCAGCACCGGGACATACCCACACGAGCAGTACTTC. Variable domain in full (rest from reference TRBV7-2 and TRBJ2-7): GAGVSQSPSNKVTEKGKDVELRCDPISGHTALYWYRQSLGQGLEFLIYFQGNSAPDKSGLPSDRFSAERTGGSVSTLTIQRTQQEDSAVYLCASSTGTYPHEQYFGPGTRLTVT.

This clonotype occurred a few times. The chain couples TRBV5-5 to TRBJ2-3; D call uncertain. Germline V gives CDR1 SGHKS, CDR2 YYEKEE (reference sequence). Trimming removed 5 bases at V and 3 bases at J, with 13 bases between. The CDR3 is made up of 14 amino acids. CDR3 in amino acids: CASSGGRKTDTQYF. CDR3 sequence (DNA): TGTGCCAGCAGTGGCGGTCGGAAGACAGATACGCAGTATTTT.

The table lists this clonotype with a few counts. The J gene is TRBJ1-6, the V gene TRBV20-1; the match to TRBD1 covers 9 bases. This CDR3 region has 15 residues. Trimming took 3 bases from V and 7 from J; bases not matched to a gene: 7. The germline gives CDR1 DFQATT, CDR2 SNEGSKA (reference sequence). In nucleotides, the CDR3 is TGCAGTGCTAGGGACAGGGGAATTGGAAATTCACCCCTCCACTTT. Translating gives CSARDRGIGNSPLHF.

The CDR3 region is CASRAGYSNQPQHF. In nucleotides, the CDR3 is TGTGCCAGCAGGGCCGGCTATAGCAATCAGCCCCAGCATTTT. This chain links TRBV6-5 with TRBJ1-5; no clear D. V was clipped by 6 bases and J by 0 bases, with 9 bases between them. CDR1 is MNHEY, CDR2 SVGAGI, per germline. The length of the CDR3 is 14 residues.

The chain joins TRBV6-2 or TRBV6-3 to TRBJ2-7; possibly TRBD2 for D (6 bases). The CDR3 consists of 15 residues. Germline V CDR1 and CDR2: MNHEY, SVGEGT. V gave up 5 bases and J gave up 5 bases, with 19 bases separating them. Written as DNA, the CDR3 is TGTGCCAGCAGTGCGGGACCCCCGCGCATCAACGAGCAGTACTTC. Encoded protein: CASSAGPPRINEQYF.

The CDR3 DNA sequence: TGTGCCAGCAGTTTGAGGCTGCCTTCACAAGAGACCCAGTACTTC. Protein sequence: CASSLRLPSQETQYF. This chain links TRBV12-3 or TRBV12-4 with TRBJ2-5; no definite D call. The germline V and J ends were trimmed by 3 bases and 2 bases, with 13 bases remaining between them. CDR3 length: 15 residues.

This clonotype has more than one count but fewer than ten. J is TRBJ2-6 and V is TRBV6-5, with 14 bases aligning to TRBD2. CDR3 length: 20 residues. With V trimmed by 1 base and J by 0 bases, 5 bases remained unmatched. Germline assignment: CDR1 MNHEY and CDR2 SVGAGI. The CDR3 region is CASSYLGLAGVLSGANVLTF. Here the CDR3 DNA reads TGTGCCAGCAGTTACTTGGGACTAGCGGGGGTTCTCTCTGGGGCCAACGTCCTGACTTTC.

The rearrangement uses TRBV3-1 and TRBJ1-6; 9 bases map to TRBD1. The CDR3 runs to 15 residues. Unmatched junction bases numbered 4, after V lost 0 bases and J lost 10 bases. Looked up from germline, CDR1 is LGHDT and CDR2 is YNNKEL (reference sequence). The CDR3 is CASSQEGTGRSPLHF. DNA of the CDR3: TGTGCCAGCAGCCAAGAAGGGACAGGGAGGTCACCCCTCCACTTT.

This rearrangement joins TRBV6-2 or TRBV6-3 to TRBJ2-1; 9 nucleotides align to TRBD2. The CDR3 has 17 amino acids. V lost 3 bases, J lost 0 bases, and 6 bases stayed unmatched. The germline CDR1 and CDR2 sequences are MNHEY and SVGEGT. Here the CDR3 DNA reads TGTGCCAGCAGTTATACGCGGGGGGGCATCTCCTACAATGAGCAGTTCTTC. It is translated as CASSYTRGGISYNEQFF.

This clonotype was seen more than once but under ten times. The chain couples TRBV12-3 or TRBV12-4 to TRBJ1-2; weak D call: TRBD1 (5 bases). Trimming removed 2 bases from V and 5 bases from J, with 12 bases in between. CDR3 size: 14 residues. The CDR3 sequence: CASSLNEGRYGYTF. DNA for the CDR3: TGTGCCAGCAGTTTAAACGAGGGGAGATATGGCTACACCTTC.